This T cell receptor (beta chain) is drawn from a study of CXCR3-negative and CXCR3-positive naive CD8 T cells. The CDR3 sequence is 15 residues long. In germline, CDR1 is SQVTM, CDR2 ANQGSEA. Study-wide points: Higher TRB CDR3 hydrophobicity marked CXCR3-positive naive cells relative to CXCR3-negative naive cells. CXCR3-negative and CXCR3-positive naive cells shared comparable TRBV-TRBJ usage, but memory cells did not. Comparison of naive subsets found surface CD5 to be comparable, and TCR strength was inferred on the basis of TRB CDR3 properties.

UMI-labeled TRB cDNA libraries were prepared by 5' RACE. TCRdb reanalyzed the 5' RACE reads, giving one entry per CDR3 protein sequence and no DNA. Its table lists approximately 59,000 distinct CDR3 sequences. For this clonotype: Its target is not known.

In triplicate, each CD8+ T cell subset was sorted at a few hundred thousand cells per replicate. The chain has TRBV29-1 and TRBJ2-3. The sequenced material came from naive CXCR3+ CD8+ T cells from blood. Subset of the sample: CD45RO-CCR7+CD27+CD95- naive CD8+ T cells expressing CXCR3 (TNR3+). The clonotype was recovered from a human donor in good health. Some clones in this sample may be carry-over from other donors' samples. The CDR3 loop is CSVEGIHASTDTQYF.